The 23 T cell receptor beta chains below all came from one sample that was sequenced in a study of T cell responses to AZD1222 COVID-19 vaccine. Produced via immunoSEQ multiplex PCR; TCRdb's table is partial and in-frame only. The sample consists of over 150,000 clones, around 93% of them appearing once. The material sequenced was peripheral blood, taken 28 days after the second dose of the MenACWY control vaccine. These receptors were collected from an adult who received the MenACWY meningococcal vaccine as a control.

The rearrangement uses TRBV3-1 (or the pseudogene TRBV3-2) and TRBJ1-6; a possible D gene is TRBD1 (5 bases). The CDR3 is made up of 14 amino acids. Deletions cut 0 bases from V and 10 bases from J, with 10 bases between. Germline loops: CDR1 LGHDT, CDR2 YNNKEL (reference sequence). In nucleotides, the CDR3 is TGTGCCAGCAGCCAAGACCCGGGGGGGTCACCCCTCCACTTT. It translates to CASSQDPGGSPLHF.

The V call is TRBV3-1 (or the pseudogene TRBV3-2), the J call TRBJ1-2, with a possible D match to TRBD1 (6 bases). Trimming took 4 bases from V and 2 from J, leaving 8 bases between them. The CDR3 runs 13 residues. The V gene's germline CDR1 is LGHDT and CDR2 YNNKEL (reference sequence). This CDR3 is CASSPTGNYGYTF. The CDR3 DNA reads TGTGCCAGCAGCCCGACAGGAAACTATGGCTACACCTTC.

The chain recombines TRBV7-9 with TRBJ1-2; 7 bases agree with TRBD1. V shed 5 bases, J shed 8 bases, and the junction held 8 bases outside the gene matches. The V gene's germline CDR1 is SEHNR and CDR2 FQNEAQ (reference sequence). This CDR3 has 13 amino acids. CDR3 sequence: CASSPQGREGYTF. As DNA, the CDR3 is TGTGCCAGCAGCCCACAGGGGCGAGAAGGCTACACCTTC.

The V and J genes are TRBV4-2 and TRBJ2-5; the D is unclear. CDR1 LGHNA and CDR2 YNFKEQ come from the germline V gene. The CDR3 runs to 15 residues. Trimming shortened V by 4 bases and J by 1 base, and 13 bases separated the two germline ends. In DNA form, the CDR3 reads TGTGCCAGCAGCCCCGGTGGGCCCACCCAAGAGACCCAGTACTTC. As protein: CASSPGGPTQETQYF.

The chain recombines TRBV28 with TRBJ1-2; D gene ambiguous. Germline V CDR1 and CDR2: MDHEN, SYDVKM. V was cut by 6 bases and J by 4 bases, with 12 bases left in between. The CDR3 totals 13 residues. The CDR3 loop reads CASSPSWGYGYTF. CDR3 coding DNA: TGTGCCAGCAGCCCTTCGTGGGGCTATGGCTACACCTTC.

CDR3 nucleotide sequence: TGTGCCAGCAGCCCCCGACAGGGGTACCAAGAGACCCAGTACTTC. This encodes CASSPRQGYQETQYF. V gene TRBV3-1 (or the pseudogene TRBV3-2) combines with J gene TRBJ2-5, with 8 bases that match TRBD1. The CDR3 is 15 residues long. Germline values: CDR1 LGHDT, CDR2 YNNKEL (reference sequence). V shed 4 bases, J shed 0 bases, and the junction held 4 bases outside the gene matches.

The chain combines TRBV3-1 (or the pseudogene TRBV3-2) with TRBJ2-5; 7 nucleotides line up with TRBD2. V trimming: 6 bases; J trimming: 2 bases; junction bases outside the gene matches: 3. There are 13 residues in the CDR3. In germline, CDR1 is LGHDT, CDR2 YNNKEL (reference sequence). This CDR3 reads CASSPGGQETQYF. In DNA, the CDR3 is TGTGCCAGCAGTCCGGGGGGTCAAGAGACCCAGTACTTC.

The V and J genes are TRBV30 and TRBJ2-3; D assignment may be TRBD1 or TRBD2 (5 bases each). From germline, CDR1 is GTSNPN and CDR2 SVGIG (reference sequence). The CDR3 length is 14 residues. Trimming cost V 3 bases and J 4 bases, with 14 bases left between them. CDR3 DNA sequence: TGTGCCTGGAGCGGGGCCTCCGGGTCAGATACGCAGTATTTT. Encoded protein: CAWSGASGSDTQYF.

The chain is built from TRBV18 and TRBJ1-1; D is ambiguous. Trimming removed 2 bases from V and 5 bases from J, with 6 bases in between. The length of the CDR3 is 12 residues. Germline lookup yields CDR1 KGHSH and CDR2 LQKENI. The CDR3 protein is CASSPGLTEAFF. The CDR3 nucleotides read TGTGCCAGCTCACCAGGACTGACTGAAGCTTTCTTT.

CDR3 nucleotides: TGTGCCAGCAGAACAGGACAGGTGCCCAATCAGCCCCAGCATTTT. It specifies CASRTGQVPNQPQHF. This chain joins TRBV2 and TRBJ1-5, with 7 positions matching TRBD1. Germline CDR1 is SNHLY and CDR2 is FYNNEI. With V trimmed by 6 bases and J by 3 bases, 8 bases remained unmatched. The CDR3 is 15 amino acids.

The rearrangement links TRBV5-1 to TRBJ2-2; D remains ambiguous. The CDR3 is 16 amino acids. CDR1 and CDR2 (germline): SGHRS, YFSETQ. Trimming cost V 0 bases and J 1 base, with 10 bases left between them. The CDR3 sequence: CASSLDGQLNTGELFF. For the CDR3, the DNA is TGCGCCAGCAGCTTGGACGGTCAGCTGAACACCGGGGAGCTGTTTTTT.

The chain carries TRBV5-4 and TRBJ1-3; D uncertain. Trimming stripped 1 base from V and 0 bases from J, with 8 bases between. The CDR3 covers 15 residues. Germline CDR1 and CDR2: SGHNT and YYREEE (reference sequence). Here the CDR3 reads CASSLYRHSGNTIYF. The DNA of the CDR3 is TGTGCCAGCAGCTTGTATCGTCACTCTGGAAACACCATATATTTT.

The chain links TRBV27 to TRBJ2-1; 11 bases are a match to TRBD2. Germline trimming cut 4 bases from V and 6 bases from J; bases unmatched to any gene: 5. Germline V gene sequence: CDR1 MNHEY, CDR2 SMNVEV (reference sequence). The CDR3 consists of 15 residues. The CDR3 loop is CASSYPSGGSNEQFF. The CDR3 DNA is TGTGCCAGCAGTTATCCTAGCGGGGGGTCCAATGAGCAGTTCTTC.

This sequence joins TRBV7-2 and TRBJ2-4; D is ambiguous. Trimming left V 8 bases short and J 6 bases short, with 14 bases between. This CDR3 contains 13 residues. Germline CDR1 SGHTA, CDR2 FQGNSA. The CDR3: CASGPLRGNIQYF. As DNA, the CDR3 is TGTGCCAGCGGACCCCTGAGAGGAAACATTCAGTACTTC.

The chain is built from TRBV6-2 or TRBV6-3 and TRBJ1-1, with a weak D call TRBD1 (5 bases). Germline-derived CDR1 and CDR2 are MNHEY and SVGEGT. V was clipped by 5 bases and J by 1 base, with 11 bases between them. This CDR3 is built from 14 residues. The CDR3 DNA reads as TGTGCCAGCAGTCCGGGACGGCCGAACACTGAAGCTTTCTTT. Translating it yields CASSPGRPNTEAFF.

The chain's CDR3 is CASSPGMSNEQFF. As DNA, the CDR3 is TGTGCCAGCTCGCCTGGAATGAGCAATGAGCAGTTCTTC. This rearrangement joins TRBV18 to TRBJ2-1; D is ambiguous. Looked up from germline, CDR1 is KGHSH and CDR2 is LQKENI. V gave up 6 bases and J gave up 6 bases, with 12 bases separating them. The CDR3 is made up of 13 amino acids.

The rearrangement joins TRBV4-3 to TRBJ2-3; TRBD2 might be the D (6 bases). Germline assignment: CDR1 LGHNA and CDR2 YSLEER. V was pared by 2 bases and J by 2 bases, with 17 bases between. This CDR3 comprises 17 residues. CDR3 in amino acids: CASSQKGGGAFTDTQYF. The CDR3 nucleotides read TGCGCCAGCAGCCAAAAAGGAGGCGGGGCTTTCACAGATACGCAGTATTTT.

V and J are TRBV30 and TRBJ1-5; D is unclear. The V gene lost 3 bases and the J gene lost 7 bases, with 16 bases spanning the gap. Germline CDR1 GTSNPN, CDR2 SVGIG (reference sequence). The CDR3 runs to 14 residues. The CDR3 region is CAWSKKAGWQPQHF. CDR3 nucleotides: TGTGCCTGGAGCAAAAAAGCCGGGTGGCAGCCCCAGCATTTT.

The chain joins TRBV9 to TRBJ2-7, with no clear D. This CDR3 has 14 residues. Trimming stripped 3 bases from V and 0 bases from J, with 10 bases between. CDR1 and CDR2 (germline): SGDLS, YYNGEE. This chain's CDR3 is CASSADPYSYEQYF. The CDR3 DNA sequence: TGTGCCAGCAGCGCTGATCCTTACTCCTACGAGCAGTACTTC.

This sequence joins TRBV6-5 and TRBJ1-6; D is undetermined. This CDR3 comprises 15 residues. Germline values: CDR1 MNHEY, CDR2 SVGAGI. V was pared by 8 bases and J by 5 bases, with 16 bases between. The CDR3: CASRLADRDNSPLHF. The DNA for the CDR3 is TGTGCCAGCCGATTGGCGGATAGGGATAATTCACCCCTCCACTTT.

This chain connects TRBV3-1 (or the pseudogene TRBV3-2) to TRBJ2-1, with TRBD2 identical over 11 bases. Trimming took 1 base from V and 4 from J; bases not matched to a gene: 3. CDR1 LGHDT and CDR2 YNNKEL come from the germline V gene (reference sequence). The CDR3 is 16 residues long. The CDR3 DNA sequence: TGTGCCAGCAGCCAAGCCACTAGCGGGGGTTACAATGAGCAGTTCTTC. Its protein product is CASSQATSGGYNEQFF.

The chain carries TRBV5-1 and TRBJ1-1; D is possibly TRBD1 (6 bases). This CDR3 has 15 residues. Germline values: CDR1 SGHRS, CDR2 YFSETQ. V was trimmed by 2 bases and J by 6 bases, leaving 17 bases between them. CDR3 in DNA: TGCGCCAGCAGCTTAAATACAGGGAGGGACGCTGAAGCTTTCTTT. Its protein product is CASSLNTGRDAEAFF.

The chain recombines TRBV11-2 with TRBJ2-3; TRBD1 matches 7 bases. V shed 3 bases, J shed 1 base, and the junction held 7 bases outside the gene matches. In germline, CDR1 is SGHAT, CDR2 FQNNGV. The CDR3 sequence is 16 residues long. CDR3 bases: TGTGCCAGCAGCTTCACAGGGGCCCATGGCACAGATACGCAGTATTTT. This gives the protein CASSFTGAHGTDTQYF.